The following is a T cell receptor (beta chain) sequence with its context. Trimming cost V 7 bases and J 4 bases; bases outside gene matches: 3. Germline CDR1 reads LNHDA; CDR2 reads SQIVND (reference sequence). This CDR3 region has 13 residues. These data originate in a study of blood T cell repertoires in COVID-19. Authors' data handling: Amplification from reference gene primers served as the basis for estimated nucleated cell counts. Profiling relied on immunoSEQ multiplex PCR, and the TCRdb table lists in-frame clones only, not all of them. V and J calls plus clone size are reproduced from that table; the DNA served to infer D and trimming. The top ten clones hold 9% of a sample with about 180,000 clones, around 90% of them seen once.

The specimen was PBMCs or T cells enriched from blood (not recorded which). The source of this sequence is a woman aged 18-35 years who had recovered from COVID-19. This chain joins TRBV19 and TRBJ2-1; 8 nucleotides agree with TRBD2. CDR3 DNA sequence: TGTGCCAGTACGGGGGGGCTATACAATGAGCAGTTCTTC. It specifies CASTGGLYNEQFF. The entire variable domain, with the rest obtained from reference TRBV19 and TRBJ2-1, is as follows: DGGITQSPKYLFRKEGQNVTLSCEQNLNHDAMYWYRQDPGQGLRLIYYSQIVNDFQKGDIAEGYSVSREKKESFPLTVTSAQKNPTAFYLCASTGGLYNEQFFGPGTRLTVL.